The 27 T cell receptor beta chains listed next were all sequenced from one sample in a study of T cell responses to AZD1222 COVID-19 vaccine (dated by TCRdb to about 2021). Library method: the immunoSEQ multiplex PCR assay. TCRdb mirrors the immuneACCESS table, restricted to in-frame sequences. Some clones are absent from its copies; in checked studies, under half trace to an unresolved V gene, and the reason for the others is unknown. For this sample the table gives 90,000 to 150,000 clones, of which approximately 89% were detected only once. In total, the top ten clones hold less than 6% of the sample. What this sample's time point label stands for: baseline before first vaccination. The sample was peripheral blood, taken on day 0 of AZD1222 vaccination. These receptors all stem from an adult in good health.

This rearrangement joins TRBV6-2 or TRBV6-3 to TRBJ2-7, with a weak D call TRBD2 (6 bases). V dropped 5 bases and J dropped 0 bases, with 14 bases sitting between them. The CDR3 totals 15 residues. CDR1 MNHEY and CDR2 SVGEGT come from the germline V gene. This chain's CDR3 is CASSNGAGNSYEQYF. CDR3 nucleotides: TGTGCCAGCAGTAACGGGGCGGGGAACTCCTACGAGCAGTACTTC.

V usage is TRBV5-1 and J usage is TRBJ2-7, with 7 bases fitting TRBD1. Germline V gene sequence: CDR1 SGHRS, CDR2 YFSETQ. With V trimmed by 0 bases and J by 3 bases, 3 bases remained unmatched. The CDR3 extends over 14 amino acids. The CDR3 region is CASSLVDRDYEQYF. CDR3 in DNA: TGCGCCAGCAGCTTGGTCGACAGGGACTACGAGCAGTACTTC.

The CDR3 nucleotides are TGCGCCAGCAGCCAGGGGGACCGGTTTTCTGAAGCTTTCTTT. This translates into CASSQGDRFSEAFF. The chain uses TRBV5-1 and TRBJ1-1; 7 nucleotides line up with TRBD1. From germline, CDR1 is SGHRS and CDR2 YFSETQ. J was trimmed by 6 bases and V by 4 bases; bases with no gene match: 9. This CDR3 comprises 14 residues. Together with reference TRBV5-1 and TRBJ1-1, the CDR3 gives the full variable domain: KAGVTQTPRYLIKTRGQQVTLSCSPISGHRSVSWYQQTPGQGLQFLFEYFSETQRNKGNFPGRFSGRQFSNSRSEMNVSTLELGDSALYLCASSQGDRFSEAFFGQGTRLTVV.

The J gene is TRBJ2-3, the V gene TRBV5-6; TRBD2 aligns across 8 bases. Trimming at V came to 1 base and at J to 4 bases, leaving 11 bases not matched to a gene. This CDR3 has 17 residues. Germline-derived CDR1 and CDR2 are SGHDT and YYEEEE. The CDR3 DNA reads TGTGCCAGCAGCTTGAGGAGGTCTACTAGCGGTGCAGATACGCAGTATTTT. This translates into CASSLRRSTSGADTQYF. The entire variable domain, with the rest obtained from reference TRBV5-6 and TRBJ2-3, is as follows: DAGVTQSPTHLIKTRGQQVTLRCSPKSGHDTVSWYQQALGQGPQFIFQYYEEEERQRGNFPDRFSGHQFPNYSSELNVNALLLGDSALYLCASSLRRSTSGADTQYFGPGTRLTVL.

The chain is built from TRBV12-3 or TRBV12-4 and TRBJ2-1, with a possible D match to TRBD2 (6 bases). The CDR3 covers 12 residues. V gave up 6 bases and J gave up 12 bases, with 15 bases separating them. CDR3 protein: CASSDGSVWQFF. Written as DNA, the CDR3 is TGTGCCAGCAGCGACGGGAGCGTTTGGCAGTTCTTC.

This chain uses TRBV27 with TRBJ2-7; 7 bases line up with TRBD1. The CDR3 covers 15 residues. Germline V lookup: CDR1 MNHEY, CDR2 SMNVEV (reference sequence). With 5 bases clipped from V and 3 bases from J, the junction kept 10 bases outside the gene matches. CDR3 nucleotide sequence: TGTGCCAGCAGTACTTCAGGGGGACCCATCTACGAGCAGTACTTC. Translation: CASSTSGGPIYEQYF.

This clone came up once. V is TRBV2 and J is TRBJ1-4, with D possibly matching TRBD1 (5 bases). The V end was cut by 7 bases, the J end by 0 bases, with 15 bases between. The CDR3 consists of 16 residues. The germline V gene encodes CDR1 SNHLY and CDR2 FYNNEI. CDR3 in amino acids: CASNRQRIATNEKLFF. The CDR3 nucleotides read TGTGCCAGCAATCGACAGCGTATTGCAACTAATGAAAAACTGTTTTTT.

This clone was observed a single time. The chain links TRBV6-5 to TRBJ2-6; possibly TRBD2 for D (6 bases). The germline gives CDR1 MNHEY, CDR2 SVGAGI. The CDR3 length is 15 residues. V was shortened by 8 bases and J by 3 bases, with 14 bases between the two germline ends. In nucleotides, the CDR3 is TGTGCCAGCTGCCGTGGCGGGAATGGGGCCAACGTCCTGACTTTC. Encoded protein: CASCRGGNGANVLTF.

The V gene is TRBV10-1, the J gene TRBJ1-2, with 9 positions matching TRBD1. V was pared by 2 bases and J by 5 bases, with 9 bases of the junction left unmatched. Germline lookup yields CDR1 WNHNN and CDR2 SYGVQD (reference sequence). The CDR3 extends over 16 amino acids. CDR3 DNA: TGCGCCAGCAGTGAGACTCGGACAGGGGAAGTATATGGCTACACCTTC. Translating gives CASSETRTGEVYGYTF.

This clone was observed a single time. This chain's CDR3 is CASRVGLSYEQYF. Here the CDR3 DNA reads TGTGCCAGCAGGGTGGGACTCTCATACGAGCAGTACTTC. The chain combines TRBV2 with TRBJ2-7; weak D call: TRBD2 (6 bases). This CDR3 has 13 residues. Germline lookup yields CDR1 SNHLY and CDR2 FYNNEI. Between the trimmed V and J ends, which lost 6 bases and 4 bases, there was a span of 13 bases.

The chain joins TRBV7-3 to TRBJ2-3; unclear D gene. The CDR3 sequence is 13 residues long. CDR1 and CDR2 (germline): SGHTA, FQGTGA. The V end was cut by 3 bases, the J end by 4 bases, with 8 bases between. The CDR3 loop is CASSLNSADTQYF. The CDR3 DNA reads as TGTGCCAGCAGCTTGAACAGCGCAGATACGCAGTATTTT.

The rearrangement joins TRBV19 to TRBJ1-2, with D unclear. Germline V gene data show CDR1 as LNHDA and CDR2 as SQIVND (reference sequence). V was shortened by 3 bases and J by 4 bases, with 12 bases between the two germline ends. This CDR3 is built from 14 residues. The chain's CDR3 is CASSIDINLYGYTF. CDR3 coding DNA: TGTGCCAGTAGTATTGATATAAACCTCTATGGCTACACCTTC.

In nucleotides, the CDR3 is TGTGCCATCAGTGAGTCGACTCTGTACAGGGCAAGCTACGAGCAGTACTTC. Translating gives CAISESTLYRASYEQYF. The chain employs TRBV10-3 and TRBJ2-7; tentatively, D is TRBD1 (6 bases). CDR3 length: 17 residues. V lost 0 bases to trimming and J lost 3 bases, with 18 bases between them. Germline CDR1 ENHRY, CDR2 SYGVKD.

The chain employs TRBV24-1 and TRBJ2-2; possible D gene TRBD2, 7 bases. CDR1 is KGHDR, CDR2 SFDVKD, per germline. This CDR3 region has 15 residues. V shed 5 bases and J shed 5 bases, with 14 bases lying between them. The CDR3 DNA sequence: TGTGCCACCAGTGGTTCCGGGGGGCGGACCGGGGAGCTGTTTTTT. Protein sequence: CATSGSGGRTGELFF.

V is TRBV28 and J is TRBJ1-3, with TRBD1 identical over 7 bases. The CDR3 length is 14 residues. Trimming at V came to 4 bases and at J to 2 bases, leaving 2 bases not matched to a gene. Looked up from germline, CDR1 is MDHEN and CDR2 is SYDVKM. The CDR3 region is CASSSGTAGNTIYF. The DNA for the CDR3 is TGTGCCAGCAGTTCCGGGACAGCTGGAAACACCATATATTTT.

The rearrangement links TRBV6-2 or TRBV6-3 to TRBJ2-3, with D unclear. The germline CDR1 and CDR2 sequences are MNHEY and SVGEGT. The V end lost 5 bases, the J end lost 1 base, and 10 bases lay between the germline ends. The CDR3 sequence is 14 residues long. The CDR3: CASSQGGRTDTQYF. CDR3 in DNA: TGTGCCAGCAGTCAAGGTGGTCGCACAGATACGCAGTATTTT.

The chain joins TRBV6-6 to TRBJ2-2; the match to TRBD1 covers 8 bases. Germline CDR1 and CDR2: MNHNY and SVGAGI (reference sequence). CDR3 length equals 15 residues. The V gene end was trimmed by 2 bases and the J gene end by 4 bases; junction bases not matched to a gene: 3. For the CDR3, the DNA is TGTGCCAGCAGTTACGCACAGGGGGGCACCGGGGAGCTGTTTTTT. Encoded protein: CASSYAQGGTGELFF.

This clone was seen more than once but under ten times. The chain carries TRBV6-5 and TRBJ1-3; D uncertain. Looked up from germline, CDR1 is MNHEY and CDR2 is SVGAGI. Trimming took off 5 bases at V and 1 base at J, with 3 bases between the two ends. The CDR3 runs 12 residues. For the CDR3, the DNA is TGTGCCAGCAGTCCTTCTGGAAACACCATATATTTT. It codes for CASSPSGNTIYF.

The chain links TRBV19 to TRBJ1-1; a possible D gene is TRBD1 (5 bases). Germline assignment: CDR1 LNHDA and CDR2 SQIVND (reference sequence). CDR3 length: 15 residues. Trimming shortened V by 6 bases and J by 1 base, and 15 bases separated the two germline ends. CDR3 amino acids: CASSGLGTTNTEAFF. The CDR3 nucleotides read TGTGCCAGTAGCGGACTCGGGACCACGAACACTGAAGCTTTCTTT.

This chain links TRBV11-2 with TRBJ1-5, with D possibly TRBD1 on 5 matching bases. The V end was cut by 1 base, the J end by 2 bases, with 12 bases between. From germline, CDR1 is SGHAT and CDR2 FQNNGV. This CDR3 comprises 16 residues. CDR3 nucleotides: TGTGCCAGCAGCTTAGTGGCAGGGCAAGGCAATCAGCCCCAGCATTTT. Protein sequence: CASSLVAGQGNQPQHF.

The CDR3 region has the DNA TGCGCCAGCAGTCAAAACGACTGTCAAGAGACCCAGTACTTC. Translated, it gives CASSQNDCQETQYF. The gene calls are TRBV23-1 and TRBJ2-5; D ambiguous. Being an ORF, TRBV23-1 has a function that is uncertain. V lost 2 bases, J lost 2 bases, and 9 bases lay in between. The CDR3 consists of 14 residues.

The J gene is TRBJ1-3, the V gene TRBV19, with D possibly matching TRBD1 (6 bases). The CDR3 runs to 16 residues. Germline assignment: CDR1 LNHDA and CDR2 SQIVND (reference sequence). V lost 6 bases and J lost 0, with 15 bases in between. As DNA, the CDR3 is TGTGCCAGTAGACCGGTGGGGGCCCACTCTGGAAACACCATATATTTT. Protein product: CASRPVGAHSGNTIYF.

The CDR3 sequence is CASTEDRGFGNEQFF. The CDR3 DNA sequence: TGTGCCAGCACTGAGGACAGGGGGTTTGGCAATGAGCAGTTCTTC. The chain links TRBV25-1 to TRBJ2-1; 10 positions match TRBD1. This CDR3 is built from 15 residues. Germline V gene sequence: CDR1 MGHDK, CDR2 SYGVNS. V shed 7 bases and J 6 bases; nucleotides not matched to a gene: 9.

The chain has TRBV7-2 and TRBJ2-5, with TRBD2 identical over 15 bases. J was trimmed by 5 bases and V by 5 bases; bases with no gene match: 6. CDR1 is SGHTA and CDR2 is FQGNSA in the germline V gene. This CDR3 is built from 16 residues. The DNA for the CDR3 is TGTGCCAGCAGCCCTAGGACTAGCGGGGGGGCGGAGACCCAGTACTTC. This codes for CASSPRTSGGAETQYF.

This clone was picked up one time. The chain employs TRBV19 and TRBJ2-5; D uncertain. The CDR3 runs 13 residues. V was pared by 3 bases and J by 2 bases, with 7 bases between. Germline CDR1 reads LNHDA; CDR2 reads SQIVND (reference sequence). The chain's CDR3 is CASSISAQETQYF. For the CDR3, the DNA is TGTGCCAGTAGTATCTCAGCTCAAGAGACCCAGTACTTC.

This clone was seen more than once but under ten times. This rearrangement joins TRBV7-6 to TRBJ2-5; 13 bases are shared with TRBD2. The CDR3 is 18 amino acids. Germline V CDR1 and CDR2: SGHVS, FNYEAQ. V lost 1 base and J lost 3; bases outside the gene matches: 8. The CDR3 sequence: CASSLGLAGGGVEETQYF. The CDR3 region has the DNA TGTGCCAGCAGCTTAGGACTAGCGGGGGGCGGGGTAGAAGAGACCCAGTACTTC. Using reference TRBV7-6 and TRBJ2-5 for the parts outside the CDR3, the full variable domain is GAGVSQSPRYKVTKRGQDVALRCDPISGHVSLYWYRQALGQGPEFLTYFNYEAQQDKSGLPNDRFSAERPEGSISTLTIQRTEQRDSAMYRCASSLGLAGGGVEETQYFGPGTRLLVL.

V gene TRBV20-1 combines with J gene TRBJ2-1; weak D call: TRBD1 (6 bases). Germline V gene data show CDR1 as DFQATT and CDR2 as SNEGSKA (reference sequence). The CDR3 extends over 11 amino acids. Deletions cut 4 bases from V and 13 bases from J, with 14 bases between. CDR3 nucleotides: TGCAGTGCTAAACAGGGCTTGGATCAGTTCTTC. It specifies CSAKQGLDQFF.